One T cell receptor beta chain is described in this entry. The data were obtained in a study of control samples from healthy donors and cancer patients. Trimming took off 2 bases at V and 5 bases at J, with 9 bases between the two ends. The CDR3 runs to 13 residues. Germline-derived CDR1 and CDR2 are KGHSH and LQKENI. Some clones are missing from TCRdb's copy, which holds only in-frame ones; the method was immunoSEQ multiplex PCR. This sample has 100,000 to 150,000 clones; about 88% occur once, and the top ten carry 1.5% to 2%. The chain couples TRBV18 to TRBJ2-5, with unresolved D. The clonotype originates from a young man in good health. Sequencing was performed on blood. This chain's CDR3 is CASSPMSLETQYF. CDR3 sequence (DNA): TGTGCCAGCTCACCAATGAGTTTGGAGACCCAGTACTTC.